The 4 T cell receptor beta chains listed next were all sequenced from one sample in a study of T-cell reconstitution after alpha-beta-depleted transplantation in children. Preparing the TCRbeta library involved the use of unique molecular identifiers. In TCRdb, the PCR reads were re-called with MiXCR into one record per CDR3 protein. The profile shows almost 250,000 distinct CDR3 sequences, 20% to 30% of them singletons. Sequenced here: PBMCs, sampled before TCRalphabeta/CD19-depleted stem cell transplant. The receptors were gathered from a girl aged 2-10 years with Fanconi anemia, due to receive a stem cell transplant.

The table lists this clonotype with a few counts. The chain employs TRBV12-3 or TRBV12-4 and TRBJ2-2; maybe TRBD2 (7 bases). The V end lost 10 bases, the J end lost 5 bases, and 26 bases lay between the germline ends. CDR3 length: 17 residues. The CDR3 spells CATSKGGGRGRTGELFF. The DNA for the CDR3 is TGTGCCACGAGCAAAGGGGGAGGGAGGGGAAGAACCGGGGAGCTGTTTTTT.

The table lists this clonotype with many counts. The chain recombines TRBV29-1 with TRBJ2-3; the D gene is possibly TRBD2 (6 bases). Trimming took off 4 bases at V and 1 base at J, with 15 bases between the two ends. CDR3 size: 15 residues. Germline CDR1 SQVTM, CDR2 ANQGSEA. The CDR3 nucleotides read TGCAGCGTTGTCCCTCGGGAGCTTGGCACAGATACGCAGTATTTT. Its translation: CSVVPRELGTDTQYF.

In this sample, this clonotype turned up once. The chain combines TRBV20-1 with TRBJ2-7; no clear D gene. Germline V gene sequence: CDR1 DFQATT, CDR2 SNEGSKA (reference sequence). The CDR3 totals 14 residues. Trimming took 8 bases from V and 2 from J, leaving 19 bases between them. The CDR3 loop reads CSPKTLVFTYEQYF. The DNA for the CDR3 is TGCAGTCCAAAGACCCTAGTCTTTACCTACGAGCAGTACTTC.

This clonotype came up a few times. This chain connects TRBV25-1 to TRBJ2-3, with TRBD1 identical over 9 bases. This CDR3 comprises 14 residues. Germline V CDR1 and CDR2: MGHDK, SYGVNS. V dropped 4 bases and J dropped 5; count of bases not matched to a gene: 4. DNA of the CDR3: TGTGCCAGCAGTGCAACAGGGGGCAGAGATACGCAGTATTTT. This gives the protein CASSATGGRDTQYF. Combining the CDR3 with reference TRBV25-1 and TRBJ2-3 gives the whole variable domain EADIYQTPRYLVIGTGKKITLECSQTMGHDKMYWYQQDPGMELHLIHYSYGVNSTEKGDLSSESTVSRIRTEHFPLTLESARPSHTSQYLCASSATGGRDTQYFGPGTRLTVL.